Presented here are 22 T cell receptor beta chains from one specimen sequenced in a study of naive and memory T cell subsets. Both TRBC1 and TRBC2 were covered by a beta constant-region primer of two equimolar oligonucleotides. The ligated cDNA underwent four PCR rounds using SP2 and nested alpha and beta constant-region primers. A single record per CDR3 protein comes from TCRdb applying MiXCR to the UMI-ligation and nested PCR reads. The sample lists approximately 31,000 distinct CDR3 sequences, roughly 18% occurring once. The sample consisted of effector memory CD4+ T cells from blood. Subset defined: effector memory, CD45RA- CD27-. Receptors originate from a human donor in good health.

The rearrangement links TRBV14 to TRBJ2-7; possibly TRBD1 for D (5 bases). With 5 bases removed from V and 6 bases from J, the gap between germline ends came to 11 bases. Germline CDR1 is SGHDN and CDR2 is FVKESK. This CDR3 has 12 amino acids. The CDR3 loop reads CASSKGNFEQYF. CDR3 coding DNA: TGTGCCAGCAGCAAGGGGAATTTCGAGCAGTACTTC.

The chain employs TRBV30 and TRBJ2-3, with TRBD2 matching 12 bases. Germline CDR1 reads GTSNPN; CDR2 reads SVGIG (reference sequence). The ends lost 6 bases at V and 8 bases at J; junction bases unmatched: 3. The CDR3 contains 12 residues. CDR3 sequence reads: CACKGLAGTQYF. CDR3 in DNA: TGTGCCTGTAAGGGACTAGCGGGTACGCAGTATTTT. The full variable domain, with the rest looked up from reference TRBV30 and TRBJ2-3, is SQTIHQWPATLVQPVGSPLSLECTVEGTSNPNLYWYRQAAGRGLQLLFYSVGIGQISSEVPQNLSASRPQDRQFILSSKKLLLSDSGFYLCACKGLAGTQYFGPGTRLTVL.

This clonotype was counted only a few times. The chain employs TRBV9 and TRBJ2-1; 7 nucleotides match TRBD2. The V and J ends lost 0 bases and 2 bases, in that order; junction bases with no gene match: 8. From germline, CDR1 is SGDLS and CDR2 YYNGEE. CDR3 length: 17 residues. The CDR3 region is CASSVDGAGRTYNEQFF. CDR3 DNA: TGTGCCAGCAGCGTAGATGGAGCGGGACGGACCTACAATGAGCAGTTCTTC.

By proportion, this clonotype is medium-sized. CDR3 DNA sequence: TGTGCCTGGACTCCTAGCGGGTTTGGTACGCAGTATTTT. Amino acids: CAWTPSGFGTQYF. The chain has TRBV30 and TRBJ2-3, with 8 bases that match TRBD2. The CDR3 covers 13 residues. Unmatched junction bases numbered 8, after V lost 4 bases and J lost 8 bases. CDR1 and CDR2 from the germline V gene are GTSNPN and SVGIG (reference sequence).

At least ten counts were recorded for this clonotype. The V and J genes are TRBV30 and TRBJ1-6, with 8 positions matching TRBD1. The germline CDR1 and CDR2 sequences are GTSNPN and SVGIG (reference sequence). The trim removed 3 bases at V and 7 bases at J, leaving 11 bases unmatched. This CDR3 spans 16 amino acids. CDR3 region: CAWRHKGTGGNSPLHF. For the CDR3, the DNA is TGTGCCTGGAGGCACAAGGGGACAGGAGGGAATTCACCCCTCCACTTT. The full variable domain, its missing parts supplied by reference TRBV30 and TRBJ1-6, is SQTIHQWPATLVQPVGSPLSLECTVEGTSNPNLYWYRQAAGRGLQLLFYSVGIGQISSEVPQNLSASRPQDRQFILSSKKLLLSDSGFYLCAWRHKGTGGNSPLHFGNGTRLTVT.

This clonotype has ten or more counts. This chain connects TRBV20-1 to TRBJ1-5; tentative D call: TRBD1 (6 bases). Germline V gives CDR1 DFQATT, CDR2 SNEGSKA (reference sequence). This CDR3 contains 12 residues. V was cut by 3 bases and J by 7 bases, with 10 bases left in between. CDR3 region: CSASQGSQPQHF. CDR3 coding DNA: TGCAGTGCTAGTCAGGGGAGCCAGCCCCAGCATTTT.

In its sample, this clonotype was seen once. The CDR3 coding sequence is TGTGCCAGCAGCTTAGGGCCAGGGTTATATGGCGAGCAGTACTTC. It specifies CASSLGPGLYGEQYF. V is TRBV7-2 and J is TRBJ2-7; D might be TRBD1 (5 bases). CDR1 SGHTA and CDR2 FQGNSA come from the germline V gene. V lost 1 base, J lost 6 bases, and 16 bases lay in between. The CDR3 has 15 amino acids.

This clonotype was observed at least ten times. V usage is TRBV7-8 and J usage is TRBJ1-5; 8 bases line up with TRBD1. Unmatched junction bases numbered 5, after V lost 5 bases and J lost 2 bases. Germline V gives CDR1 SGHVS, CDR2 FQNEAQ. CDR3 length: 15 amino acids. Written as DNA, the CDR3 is TGTGCCAGCAGCCTACAACAGGGGGGCAATCAGCCCCAGCATTTT. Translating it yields CASSLQQGGNQPQHF.

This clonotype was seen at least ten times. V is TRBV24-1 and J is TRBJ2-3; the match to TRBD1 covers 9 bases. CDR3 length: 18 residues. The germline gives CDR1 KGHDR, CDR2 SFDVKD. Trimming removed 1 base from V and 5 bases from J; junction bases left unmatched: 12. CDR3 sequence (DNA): TGTGCCACCAGTGATTTAGGGACAGGGACCTTCGGGGGAGATACGCAGTATTTT. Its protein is CATSDLGTGTFGGDTQYF.

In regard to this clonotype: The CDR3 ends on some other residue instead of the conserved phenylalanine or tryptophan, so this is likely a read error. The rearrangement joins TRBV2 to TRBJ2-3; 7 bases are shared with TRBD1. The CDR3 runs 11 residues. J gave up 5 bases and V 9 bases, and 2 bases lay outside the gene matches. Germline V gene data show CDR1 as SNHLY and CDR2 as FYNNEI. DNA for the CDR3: TGTGCCAGTCGACAGGGAGATACGCAGTATTCT. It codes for CASRQGDTQYS.

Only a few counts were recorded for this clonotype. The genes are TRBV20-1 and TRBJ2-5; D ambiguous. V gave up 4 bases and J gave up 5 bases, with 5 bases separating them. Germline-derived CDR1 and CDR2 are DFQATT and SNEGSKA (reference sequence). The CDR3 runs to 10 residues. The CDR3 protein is CSANAETQYF. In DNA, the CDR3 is TGCAGTGCTAATGCCGAGACCCAGTACTTC.

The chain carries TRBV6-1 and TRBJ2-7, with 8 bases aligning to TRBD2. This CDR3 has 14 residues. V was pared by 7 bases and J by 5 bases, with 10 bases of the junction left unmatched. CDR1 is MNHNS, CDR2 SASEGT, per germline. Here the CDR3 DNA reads TGTGCCAGCACCGCCTCCGGGACTAGAAACGAGCAGTACTTC. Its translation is CASTASGTRNEQYF.

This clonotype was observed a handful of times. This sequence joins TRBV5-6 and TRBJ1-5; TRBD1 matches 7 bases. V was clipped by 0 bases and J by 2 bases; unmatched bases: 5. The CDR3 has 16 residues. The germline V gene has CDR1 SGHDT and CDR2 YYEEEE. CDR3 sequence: CASSLAKGAGNQPQHF. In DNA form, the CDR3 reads TGTGCCAGCAGCTTGGCCAAGGGGGCGGGCAATCAGCCCCAGCATTTT.

This chain's CDR3 is CASSSLRDPEFF. In nucleotides, the CDR3 is TGTGCCAGCAGCTCCCTCCGGGACCCGGAGTTCTTC. This chain connects TRBV7-2 to TRBJ2-1; D possibly matches TRBD1 or TRBD2 (5 bases each). The CDR3 runs 12 residues. V gave up 4 bases and J gave up 14 bases, with 15 bases separating them. Germline V gives CDR1 SGHTA, CDR2 FQGNSA.

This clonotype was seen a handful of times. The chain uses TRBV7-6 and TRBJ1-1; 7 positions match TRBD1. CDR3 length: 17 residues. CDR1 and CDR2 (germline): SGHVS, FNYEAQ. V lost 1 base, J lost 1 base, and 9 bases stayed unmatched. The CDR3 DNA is TGTGCCAGCAGCTTAGTACGGCAGGGGGATTGGAACACTGAAGCTTTCTTT. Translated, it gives CASSLVRQGDWNTEAFF.

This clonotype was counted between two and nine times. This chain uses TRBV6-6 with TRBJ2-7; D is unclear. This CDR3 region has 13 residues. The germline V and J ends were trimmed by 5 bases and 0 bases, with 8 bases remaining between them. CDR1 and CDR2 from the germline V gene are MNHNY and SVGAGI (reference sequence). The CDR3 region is CASSVGVSYEQYF. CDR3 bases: TGTGCCAGCAGTGTGGGTGTCTCCTACGAGCAGTACTTC.

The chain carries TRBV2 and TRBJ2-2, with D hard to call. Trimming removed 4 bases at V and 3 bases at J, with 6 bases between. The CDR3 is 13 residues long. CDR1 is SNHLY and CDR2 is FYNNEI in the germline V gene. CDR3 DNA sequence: TGTGCCAGCAGTGGACTTGACACCGGGGAGCTGTTTTTT. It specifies CASSGLDTGELFF. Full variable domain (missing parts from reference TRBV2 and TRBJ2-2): EPEVTQTPSHQVTQMGQEVILRCVPISNHLYFYWYRQILGQKVEFLVSFYNNEISEKSEIFDDQFSVERPDGSNFTLKIRSTKLEDSAMYFCASSGLDTGELFFGEGSRLTVL.

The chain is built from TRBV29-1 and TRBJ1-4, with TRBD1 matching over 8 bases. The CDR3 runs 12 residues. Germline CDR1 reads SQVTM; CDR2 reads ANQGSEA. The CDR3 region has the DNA TGCAGTGTAAGACAGGGGACTGAAAAACTGTTTTTT. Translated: CSVRQGTEKLFF.

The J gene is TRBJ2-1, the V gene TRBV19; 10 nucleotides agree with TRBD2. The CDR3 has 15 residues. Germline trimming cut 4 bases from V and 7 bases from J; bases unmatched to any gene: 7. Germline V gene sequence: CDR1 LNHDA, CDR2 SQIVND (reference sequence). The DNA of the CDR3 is TGTGCCAGTAGTAGCCCTAGCGGGAGTAAGAATGAGCAGTTCTTC. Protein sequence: CASSSPSGSKNEQFF.

The CDR3 loop reads CASSLRAGAGGSWSYNEQFF. The CDR3 coding sequence is TGTGCCAGCAGCTTACGCGCGGGGGCGGGAGGGAGTTGGTCCTACAATGAGCAGTTCTTC. This chain uses TRBV7-2 with TRBJ2-1, with 9 nucleotides matching TRBD2. The CDR3 consists of 20 residues. V shed 2 bases, J shed 1 base, and the junction held 15 bases outside the gene matches. Germline V gives CDR1 SGHTA, CDR2 FQGNSA.

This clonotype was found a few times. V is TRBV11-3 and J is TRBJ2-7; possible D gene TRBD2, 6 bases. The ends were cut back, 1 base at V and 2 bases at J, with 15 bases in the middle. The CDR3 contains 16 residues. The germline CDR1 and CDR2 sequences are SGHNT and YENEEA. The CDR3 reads CASSLGGGDGTYEQYF. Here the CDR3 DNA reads TGTGCCAGCAGCTTAGGTGGAGGGGACGGAACCTACGAGCAGTACTTC. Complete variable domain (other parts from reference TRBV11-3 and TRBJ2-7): EAGVVQSPRYKIIEKKQPVAFWCNPISGHNTLYWYLQNLGQGPELLIRYENEEAVDDSQLPKDRFSAERLKGVDSTLKIQPAELGDSAVYLCASSLGGGDGTYEQYFGPGTRLTVT.

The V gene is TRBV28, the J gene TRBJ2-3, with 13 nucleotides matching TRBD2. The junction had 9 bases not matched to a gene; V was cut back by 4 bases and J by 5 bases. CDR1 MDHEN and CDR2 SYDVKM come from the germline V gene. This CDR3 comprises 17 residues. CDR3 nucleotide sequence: TGTGCCAGCAGTTCGACGCGGACTAGCGGGAGCCAAGATACGCAGTATTTT. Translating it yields CASSSTRTSGSQDTQYF. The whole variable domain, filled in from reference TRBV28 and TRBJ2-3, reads DVKVTQSSRYLVKRTGEKVFLECVQDMDHENMFWYRQDPGLGLRLIYFSYDVKMKEKGDIPEGYSVSREKKERFSLILESASTNQTSMYLCASSSTRTSGSQDTQYFGPGTRLTVL.